The clone carrying this T cell receptor beta chain was seen more than once but under ten times. The data are from a study of blood T cell repertoires in COVID-19. Study background: COVID-19 samples from acute and convalescent phases originated in the United States, Italy and Spain. The cDNA or gDNA used as material had been derived from T cells, B-cell-depleted T cells, or PBMCs.

In the original processing: Amplification with reference gene primers provided the estimates of nucleated cell counts. Measured with immunoSEQ multiplex PCR; TCRdb has only the in-frame clones, and not every one. The V and J calls and clone size are taken from that table; D and trimming were inferred from the DNA. The repertoire holds a few hundred thousand clones, with approximately 82% as singletons. This TCR was sampled from a man aged 45 to 65 with active or convalescent COVID-19. The specimen sequenced was peripheral blood.

In DNA, the CDR3 is TGTGCCAGCAGCCCAAGGGGTCCAGATACGCAGTATTTT. Its translation is CASSPRGPDTQYF. This sequence joins TRBV9 and TRBJ2-3, with D perhaps matching TRBD1 (5 bases). CDR3 length: 13 amino acids. V was clipped by 4 bases and J by 4 bases, with 10 bases between them. Germline CDR1 is SGDLS and CDR2 is YYNGEE.